The sequence of this T cell receptor (beta chain) was determined in a study of T cells after yellow fever vaccination. Study outcomes and limitations: Although the secondary response was weaker, it peaked faster, at day 5 versus 15. Although most clonotypes did not, a small share appeared in both CD4 and CD8 compartments. Sorted repertoires could include abundant contaminating clonotypes from bulk cells.

The germline CDR1 and CDR2 sequences are LGHNA and YNFKEQ. The germline V and J ends were trimmed by 0 bases and 0 bases, with 0 bases remaining between them. CDR3 length: 13 residues. This clonotype was recorded many times. Its antigen is undetermined. TCRdb recomputed calls from the 5' RACE reads with MiXCR, one row per CDR3 protein. The table includes hundreds of thousands of distinct CDR3 sequences, about 6% detected once. The rearrangement links TRBV4-2 to TRBJ1-3; D call uncertain. The material was PBMCs, obtained 5 days after the yellow fever booster vaccination. The clonotype was recovered from a man aged 25-45 years who received the YFV17D yellow fever vaccine. The CDR3 DNA follows: TGTGCCAGCAGCCAAGACTCTGGAAACACCATATATTTT. Encoded protein: CASSQDSGNTIYF.